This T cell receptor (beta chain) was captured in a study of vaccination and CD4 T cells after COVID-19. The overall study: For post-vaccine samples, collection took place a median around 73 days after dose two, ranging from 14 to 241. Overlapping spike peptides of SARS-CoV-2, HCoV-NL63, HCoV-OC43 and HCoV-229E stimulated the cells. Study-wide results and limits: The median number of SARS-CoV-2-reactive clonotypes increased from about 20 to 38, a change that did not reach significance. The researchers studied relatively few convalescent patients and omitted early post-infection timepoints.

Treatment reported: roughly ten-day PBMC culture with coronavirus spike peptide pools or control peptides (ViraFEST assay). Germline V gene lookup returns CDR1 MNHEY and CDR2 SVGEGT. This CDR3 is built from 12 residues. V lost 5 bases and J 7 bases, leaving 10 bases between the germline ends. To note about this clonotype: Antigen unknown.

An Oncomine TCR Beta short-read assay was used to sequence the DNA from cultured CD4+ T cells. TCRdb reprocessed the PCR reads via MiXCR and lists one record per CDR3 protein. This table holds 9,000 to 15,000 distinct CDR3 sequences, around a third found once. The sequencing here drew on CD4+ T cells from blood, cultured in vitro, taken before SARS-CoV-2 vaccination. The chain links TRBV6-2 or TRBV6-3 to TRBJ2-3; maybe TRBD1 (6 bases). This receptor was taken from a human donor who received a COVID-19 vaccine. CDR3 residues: CASSEQGNTQYF. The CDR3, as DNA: TGTGCCAGCAGTGAGCAGGGGAATACGCAGTATTTT.